Given below is one TCR beta chain in context. Its antigen is not identified. The entirety of the isolated RNA underwent reverse transcription, so expressed TCRB transcripts were sequenced. Sequencing used immunoSEQ multiplex PCR; TCRdb keeps in-frame clones, though not all of them. This table holds 300,000 to 450,000 clones, around 12% found once. The data were taken from a study of beta chain features in type 1 diabetes. Study-wide results and limits: The study found moderately but significantly shorter TCRB CDR3s in all four CD4+ subsets of Type 1 diabetes patients.

With V trimmed by 0 bases and J by 2 bases, 2 bases remained unmatched. CDR1 SGHRS and CDR2 YFSETQ come from the germline V gene. This CDR3 is 15 amino acids long. The rearrangement joins TRBV5-1 to TRBJ2-1; 7 bases match TRBD2. The receptor's source is a woman younger than 30 with type 1 diabetes. The material sequenced was naive CD4+ T cells from blood. This CDR3 reads CASSLVREAYNEQFF. In DNA, the CDR3 is TGCGCCAGCAGCTTGGTCCGGGAGGCCTACAATGAGCAGTTCTTC.